What follows describes a single TCR beta chain. Germline CDR1 is SGHTA and CDR2 is FQGTGA. This CDR3 has 16 residues. The V and J ends lost 2 bases and 2 bases respectively, with 12 bases between them. This sample is drawn from a study of OX40 agonist ivuxolimab in advanced cancers. The assay was immunoSEQ multiplex PCR, and TCRdb's table has in-frame clones only and misses some. This sample yields roughly 76,000 clones, of which 86% are seen a single time; nearly 8% belongs to the top ten. The rearrangement joins TRBV7-3 to TRBJ2-2; D is undetermined. The receptor comes from an adult with an advanced solid tumor such as melanoma, head and neck, liver or kidney cancer. This material consisted of CD4+ or CD8+ T cells sorted from blood, taken in a trial of the OX40 agonist ivuxolimab. The CDR3 loop is CASSLRPIDNTGELFF. Here the CDR3 DNA reads TGTGCCAGCAGCTTACGCCCGATCGACAACACCGGGGAGCTGTTTTTT.